The present TCR beta chain was sequenced within a study of human T cells and chemical hapten exposure. This clonotype has at least ten counts. Germline V gives CDR1 SGHTA, CDR2 FQGNSA. Trimming removed 3 bases at V and 0 bases at J, with 12 bases between. The CDR3 is 17 amino acids. TCRdb fed the RACE reads into MiXCR, producing one record per CDR3 protein. Here the sample spans some 100,000 distinct CDR3 sequences, roughly a tenth being singletons. Time point of the sample: patch test 2, 6 weeks after DPC sensitization. Documented treatment: therapeutic diphenylcyclopropenone sensitization with weekly scalp DPC.

The sample here was whole blood, taken in connection with sensitization to the hapten diphenylcyclopropenone (DPC). The source is a woman aged 35 to 49 with alopecia areata. Some clones in this sample may be carry-over from other donors' samples. The V call is TRBV7-2, the J call TRBJ1-6; perhaps TRBD1 as D (5 bases). CDR3 amino acids: CASSLGGTASYNSPLHF. The CDR3 DNA reads as TGTGCCAGCAGCTTGGGGGGGACGGCCTCCTATAATTCACCCCTCCACTTT.